This T cell receptor beta chain was sequenced during a study of shared clonotypes between healthy human individuals. Overall study results and limits: The study found lower generation probabilities in non-shared clonotypes than in those shared by all four donors. Measured sharing among donors was expected to vary with sequencing depth.

The CDR3 spans 15 residues. The V gene lost 1 base and the J gene lost 4 bases, with 13 bases spanning the gap. The germline gives CDR1 KGHSH, CDR2 LQKENI. This clone was seen more than once but under ten times. Its antigen is undetermined. The method was immunoSEQ multiplex PCR; TCRdb's version includes in-frame clones alone and lacks a portion of them. The sample consists of about a million clones, around 77% of them appearing once. The sequence was obtained from a man aged 18 to 30 in good health. Some clones in this sample may be carry-over from other donors' samples. Sequencing was done on a sample of memory CD4+ T cells from PBMCs. Sample subset: CD45RA-negative fraction. V and J are TRBV18 and TRBJ1-1; maybe TRBD1 (5 bases). Here the CDR3 reads CASSPQAGPGTEAFF. The CDR3 DNA reads as TGTGCCAGCTCACCACAGGCGGGGCCGGGCACTGAAGCTTTCTTT.